This entry concerns a single T cell receptor beta chain. Its matching antigen is unknown. From unsorted bulk tissue weighing about 20-33 mg, DNA and RNA were co-extracted. Patients diagnosed with primary liver carcinoma received treatment through surgical resection. This sample was included in a study of tumor-infiltrating lymphocytes in primary liver carcinoma. Study outcomes and limitations: About 7-24% of top clones, no more, were shared by all five regions.

A constant-region primer primed TCR beta cDNA synthesis from 400 to 550 ng of total RNA. Three rounds of nested multiplex PCR with slightly modified ARM-PCR produced TCR beta libraries. TRBV1-TRBV30 forward primers and a C-beta reverse primer were used in the first two PCR rounds, which each ran for approximately 11 cycles. TCRdb reprocessed the multiplex PCR reads via MiXCR and lists one record per CDR3 protein. The data show about 99,000 distinct CDR3 sequences, with more than 60% seen just once and roughly 10% held by the top ten. Germline V lookup: CDR1 SQVTM, CDR2 ANQGSEA. The CDR3 sequence is 12 residues long.

The genes are TRBV29-1 and TRBJ2-3, with TRBD1 as a possible D gene (6 bases). The sequence was obtained from a woman aged 55 to 70 with primary liver carcinoma and hepatitis B virus infection. Sequencing was performed on liver tumor tissue from sampling region 5. Subset noted: tumor region T5, tumor centre. This CDR3 is CIVMGASDTQYF. In DNA, the CDR3 is TGCATCGTAATGGGGGCGTCAGATACGCAGTATTTT.